A single T cell receptor (beta chain) is shown here with its context. Its antigen is unknown. No quality values exist for individual bases; no much larger clone is one base distant. The sample comes from a study of blood T cell repertoires in COVID-19 (dated by TCRdb to the early 2020s). Regarding the study in general: Samples covering the acute and convalescent phases of COVID-19 were provided by collaborators in the United States, Italy and Spain. The prospective study material was composed of cDNA or gDNA derived from T cells, B-cell-depleted T cells, or PBMCs. Subjects who had been exposed to COVID-19, were actively infected with it, or had recovered from it provided the deeply sampled blood TCRbeta repertoires that made up the dataset. The repertoires were made available in a free public database intended to serve as a resource for research on the immune response to SARS-CoV-2. The samples were drawn from the first 160 participants of the ongoing ImmuneRACE study and from roughly 1,300 subjects provided by 6 global collaborators. A de-identified subject ID, COVID-19 status, age in years and sex were almost always included in the sample metadata. Where available, HLA class I and class II types were obtained from metadata supplied by the sample provider rather than from assay-based typing.

Findings and caveats that apply to the study as a whole: How much clinical and demographic metadata was included differed by source and by participant, and the metadata was provided uncurated.

Spanning cysteine to phenylalanine, the CDR3 consists of 18 amino acids. Just the 54-base CDR3 DNA is kept, in frame starting at base 1. From a lookup of the germline V gene, CDR1 and CDR2 are SGHVS and FQNEAQ. V and J lose 2 bases and 2 bases, and a span of 19 bases separates them. Collaborating institutions collected whole blood in K2EDTA tubes following their own protocols. For TCRbeta analysis, collaborators shipped samples as frozen whole blood, isolated PBMCs, or DNA extracted from either of those sample types. TCRbeta CDR3 regions were amplified from genomic DNA by means of the immunoSEQ Assay, a bias-controlled multiplex PCR. The paper's data handling went like this. The number of nucleated cells in each sample was estimated from the amplification of reference gene primers within the assay. Sequence reads were collapsed and filtered to measure the absolute abundance of every unique TCRbeta CDR3 rearrangement. Productive Simpson clonality was computed per sample as the square root of Simpson's diversity index over productive rearrangements. This immuneACCESS table, as held by TCRdb, lists in-frame sequences with V and J called but not all clones. Of the missing ones, under half trace to an unresolved V gene in checked studies; the others have no known cause. That table supplies the V and J calls and clone size; D and trimming were determined from the DNA. The sample contains 60,000 to 75,000 clones, roughly three quarters of them found a single time. Jointly, the top ten make up around half of the sample.

Recombination joined TRBV7-8 with TRBJ1-3; no D gene is confidently identified. The source of this sequence is a woman aged 80 or over with acute or convalescent COVID-19. The sample was peripheral blood. The CDR3 protein is CASSLYSGGLEAGNTIYF. The nucleotides are TGTGCCAGCAGCTTATACTCTGGAGGGCTTGAGGCTGGAAACACCATATATTTT. Supplemented by the reference TRBV7-8 and TRBJ1-3 proteins around the CDR3, the complete variable domain is GAGVSQSPRYKVAKRGQDVALRCDPISGHVSLFWYQQALGQGPEFLTYFQNEAQLDKSGLPSDRFFAERPEGSVSTLKIQRTQQEDSAVYLCASSLYSGGLEAGNTIYFGEGSWLTVV.